These 18 T cell receptor beta chains came from one sample sequenced in a study of long-term antiretroviral therapy in people with HIV. An immunoSEQ assay, version v3.0, was performed at survey level. Here immunoSEQ multiplex PCR was the method, and the copy in TCRdb shows in-frame clones only, minus some. The data show roughly 44,000 clones, with roughly 96% seen just once and about 2.5% held by the top ten. Sequences were derived from unsorted PBMCs, sampled 3.7 years after starting antiretroviral therapy. Receptor source: a woman between 50 and 59 years old with HIV.

The chain combines TRBV9 with TRBJ1-1; the D is unclear. Germline loops: CDR1 SGDLS, CDR2 YYNGEE. The CDR3 has 13 residues. The V and J ends lost 6 bases and 0 bases respectively, with 9 bases between them. CDR3: CASTAGVNTEAFF. In nucleotides, the CDR3 is TGTGCCAGCACGGCCGGAGTGAACACTGAAGCTTTCTTT.

This clone has only a few counts. V gene TRBV4-1 combines with J gene TRBJ1-6; tentatively, D is TRBD1 (5 bases). In germline, CDR1 is MGHRA, CDR2 YSYEKL. Trimming left V 0 bases short and J 7 bases short, with 13 bases between. The CDR3 is 16 amino acids. Here the CDR3 DNA reads TGCGCCAGCAGCCAAGATGTCAGGGTAGGGAATTCACCCCTCCACTTT. Protein: CASSQDVRVGNSPLHF.

The genes are TRBV2 and TRBJ1-1; D ambiguous. The germline V gene encodes CDR1 SNHLY and CDR2 FYNNEI. The CDR3 has 13 amino acids. V gave up 4 bases and J gave up 0 bases, with 6 bases separating them. The CDR3 region is CASSVGLNTEAFF. The CDR3 DNA reads as TGTGCCAGCAGTGTAGGCCTGAACACTGAAGCTTTCTTT. The full variable domain, in which reference TRBV2 and TRBJ1-1 provide the parts outside the CDR3, is EPEVTQTPSHQVTQMGQEVILRCVPISNHLYFYWYRQILGQKVEFLVSFYNNEISEKSEIFDDQFSVERPDGSNFTLKIRSTKLEDSAMYFCASSVGLNTEAFFGQGTRLTVV.

This sequence joins TRBV19 and TRBJ1-6; D unresolved. The CDR3 contains 15 residues. Germline V gives CDR1 LNHDA, CDR2 SQIVND (reference sequence). The ends were cut back, 3 bases at V and 1 base at J, with 7 bases in the middle. The CDR3 region has the DNA TGTGCCAGTAGTATCGGCCAGTCCTATAATTCACCCCTCCACTTT. Translated: CASSIGQSYNSPLHF.

This chain links TRBV6-5 with TRBJ2-1; D is undetermined. CDR1 is MNHEY and CDR2 is SVGAGI in the germline V gene. Trimming cost V 5 bases and J 6 bases, with 14 bases left between them. The CDR3 is made up of 14 amino acids. DNA for the CDR3: TGTGCCAGCAGTAGGCCGGGCCAACTCAATGAGCAGTTCTTC. As protein: CASSRPGQLNEQFF.

CDR3 DNA sequence: TGTGCCAGCAGCTCGGGGGGTTGGATCACAGATACGCAGTATTTT. Translated, it gives CASSSGGWITDTQYF. This sequence joins TRBV5-8 and TRBJ2-3; 7 bases map to TRBD2. Germline trimming cut 3 bases from V and 2 bases from J; bases unmatched to any gene: 6. CDR1 and CDR2 (germline): SGHTS, YDEGEE. The CDR3 contains 15 residues.

This clone was found a few times. The chain has TRBV10-2 and TRBJ2-2; no clear D gene. The germline V and J ends were trimmed by 4 bases and 5 bases, with 11 bases remaining between them. CDR1 and CDR2 from the germline V gene are WSHSY and SAAADI. The CDR3 is made up of 14 amino acids. The CDR3 nucleotides are TGCGCCAGCAGTGCCTATACTACAACCGGGGAGCTGTTTTTT. Translated: CASSAYTTTGELFF.

The chain joins TRBV29-1 to TRBJ2-7; D is unclear. Germline V gene data show CDR1 as SQVTM and CDR2 as ANQGSEA. V lost 6 bases to trimming and J lost 2 bases, with 11 bases between them. This CDR3 comprises 12 residues. The CDR3, as DNA: TGCAGCGTCCTGGTATCAACCTACGAGCAGTACTTC. Translating it yields CSVLVSTYEQYF.

V usage is TRBV6-5 and J usage is TRBJ2-7; the D gene is possibly TRBD1 (5 bases). Trimming cost V 2 bases and J 6 bases, with 14 bases left between them. The CDR3 is 14 residues long. Germline-derived CDR1 and CDR2 are MNHEY and SVGAGI. The chain's CDR3 is CASSYPDSAGEQYF. As DNA, the CDR3 is TGTGCCAGCAGTTACCCCGACAGTGCCGGCGAGCAGTACTTC.

CDR3 DNA sequence: TGTGCCAGCAGCCATTCAGGGGATCGGGGGACCCAGTACTTC. It yields the protein CASSHSGDRGTQYF. The genes are TRBV7-2 and TRBJ2-5; TRBD1 is a possible D gene (6 bases). Trimming stripped 5 bases from V and 7 bases from J, with 17 bases between. The CDR3 runs to 14 residues. Germline loops: CDR1 SGHTA, CDR2 FQGNSA.

The chain combines TRBV5-5 with TRBJ2-5; 11 bases are shared with TRBD1. The CDR3 sequence is 16 residues long. Trimming at V came to 5 bases and at J to 5 bases, leaving 11 bases not matched to a gene. Germline V gene data show CDR1 as SGHKS and CDR2 as YYEKEE (reference sequence). DNA for the CDR3: TGTGCCAGCAGACGGACAGGGGGCAAGGGCTCGGAGACCCAGTACTTC. Its translation is CASRRTGGKGSETQYF.

Concerning this clone: The germline gene is not matched at one end of the junction; a read error may be the cause. This chain connects TRBV7-6 to TRBJ1-2, with TRBD1 matching over 7 bases. CDR1 and CDR2 from the germline V gene are SGHVS and FNYEAQ. The CDR3 runs to 17 residues. CDR3 protein: CASSQIFGGDRSYGSTF. The CDR3 DNA reads as TGTGCCAGCAGCCAAATCTTCGGGGGGGACAGATCCTATGGCTCCACCTTC. Full variable domain (outside the CDR3, taken from reference TRBV7-6 and TRBJ1-2): GAGVSQSPRYKVTKRGQDVALRCDPISGHVSLYWYRQALGQGPEFLTYFNYEAQQDKSGLPNDRFSAERPEGSISTLTIQRTEQRDSAMYRCASSQIFGGDRSYGSTFGSGTRLTVV.

This chain links TRBV28 with TRBJ1-1, with TRBD1 matching 10 bases. CDR1 and CDR2 (germline): MDHEN, SYDVKM. After removal of 5 bases from V and 3 bases from J, the junction contained 15 bases not matched to a gene. The CDR3 runs 18 residues. The CDR3 region is CASSETGGLSVMDTEAFF. The DNA for the CDR3 is TGTGCCAGCAGTGAGACAGGGGGCCTCTCGGTTATGGACACTGAAGCTTTCTTT.

V usage is TRBV7-2 and J usage is TRBJ1-2, with a possible D match to TRBD1 (6 bases). V was cut by 5 bases and J by 8 bases, with 18 bases left in between. The CDR3 is 14 residues long. CDR1 SGHTA and CDR2 FQGNSA come from the germline V gene. CDR3 residues: CASSTYGRTAGYTF. For the CDR3, the DNA is TGTGCCAGCAGCACATACGGTCGGACAGCGGGCTACACCTTC. Full variable domain (outside the CDR3, taken from reference TRBV7-2 and TRBJ1-2): GAGVSQSPSNKVTEKGKDVELRCDPISGHTALYWYRQSLGQGLEFLIYFQGNSAPDKSGLPSDRFSAERTGGSVSTLTIQRTQQEDSAVYLCASSTYGRTAGYTFGSGTRLTVV.

The CDR3 sequence is CAWSVGLMTDTQYF. For the CDR3, the DNA is TGTGCCTGGAGTGTGGGACTCATGACAGATACGCAGTATTTT. J is TRBJ2-3 and V is TRBV30, with a weak D call TRBD2 (6 bases). This CDR3 spans 14 amino acids. CDR1 and CDR2 (germline): GTSNPN, SVGIG (reference sequence). The V gene lost 0 bases and the J gene lost 3 bases, with 10 bases spanning the gap.

This chain connects TRBV6-4 to TRBJ2-3; 8 positions match TRBD2. The CDR3 runs 15 residues. V trimming: 5 bases; J trimming: 7 bases; junction bases outside the gene matches: 11. The V gene's germline CDR1 is MRHNA and CDR2 SNTAGT. The CDR3 DNA sequence: TGTGCCAGCAGTCCGGGACTAGGAAGGTTACATACGCAGTATTTT. Translating gives CASSPGLGRLHTQYF.

The V call is TRBV7-2, the J call TRBJ2-1; possibly TRBD2 for D (6 bases). V lost 4 bases, J lost 3 bases, and 25 bases lay in between. There are 19 residues in the CDR3. Germline V lookup: CDR1 SGHTA, CDR2 FQGNSA. Here the CDR3 reads CASSSLLTLIGGNYNEQFF. In DNA, the CDR3 is TGTGCCAGCAGCTCCCTCTTAACATTGATCGGGGGAAACTACAATGAGCAGTTCTTC.

The chain uses TRBV11-2 and TRBJ1-1; D is possibly TRBD1 (5 bases). This CDR3 is 19 amino acids long. CDR1 and CDR2 (germline): SGHAT, FQNNGV. Deletions cut 0 bases from V and 1 base from J, with 21 bases between. This chain's CDR3 is CASSLDRGGSVARNTEAFF. The CDR3, as DNA: TGTGCCAGCAGCTTAGATCGGGGGGGTTCAGTGGCCAGGAACACTGAAGCTTTCTTT.